This section outlines one TCR beta chain sequence together with its context. Other DNA sequences in the same sample also yield this CDR3. The data were obtained in a study of cytomegalovirus exposure and HLA in healthy donors. PCR primers comprised 60 Vbeta and 13 Jbeta primers. Assay used: immunoSEQ multiplex PCR; TCRdb lists only in-frame clones, some missing. This table holds about 300,000 clones, 86% found once. The CDR3 totals 15 residues. V gave up 1 base and J gave up 1 base; unmatched junction bases: 1. CDR1 is KGHSH, CDR2 LQKENI, per germline. This TCR was recovered from a man aged 40-49 years in good health and CMV-seropositive. Specimen: PBMCs. The chain carries TRBV18 and TRBJ1-1; 9 nucleotides match TRBD1. CDR3 nucleotides: TGTGCCAGCTCACCACAGGGACAGGGGAACACTGAAGCTTTCTTT. This gives the protein CASSPQGQGNTEAFF.